Each of the 8 T cell receptor beta chains below was sequenced from the same sample in a study of identical twins. TCRdb re-called the 5' RACE reads with MiXCR, one entry per CDR3 protein. The data show about 530,000 distinct CDR3 sequences, under 25% seen once. These records were also assigned to another study, of yellow fever vaccine responses in identical twins.

Material: CD4+ T cells sorted from blood. The receptors originated from a woman aged 18 to 35 in good health.

This clonotype was counted a few times. The gene calls are TRBV12-5 and TRBJ2-7, with D perhaps matching TRBD1 or TRBD2 (6 bases each). This CDR3 is 15 amino acids long. The germline V and J ends were trimmed by 4 bases and 7 bases, with 20 bases remaining between them. Germline-derived CDR1 and CDR2 are LGHNT and FRNRAP. Written as DNA, the CDR3 is TGTGCTAGTGGTTCCTACGGAGGGGGGCCTGAGGAGCAGTACGTC. Translating it yields CASGSYGGGPEEQYV.

Only a few counts were recorded for this clonotype. The chain carries TRBV7-6 and TRBJ2-1; 15 nucleotides align to TRBD2. Germline trimming cut 5 bases from V and 7 bases from J; bases unmatched to any gene: 9. This CDR3 has 17 amino acids. Germline CDR1 SGHVS, CDR2 FNYEAQ. CDR3 in amino acids: CASSIRTSGGASNEQFF. CDR3 bases: TGTGCCAGCAGCATCCGGACTAGCGGGGGGGCAAGTAATGAGCAGTTCTTC.

This chain joins TRBV6-1 and TRBJ2-7, with 11 bases fitting TRBD1. This CDR3 contains 16 residues. V trimming: 6 bases; J trimming: 0 bases; junction bases outside the gene matches: 7. CDR1 is MNHNS, CDR2 SASEGT, per germline. CDR3 sequence (DNA): TGTGCCAGCAGCCGAGGGACAGGGGGTTTCTCCTACGAGCAGTACTTC. Translated: CASSRGTGGFSYEQYF.

The V gene is TRBV15, the J gene TRBJ1-2, with D perhaps matching TRBD1 (5 bases). The CDR3 covers 15 residues. Germline assignment: CDR1 LNHNV and CDR2 YYDKDF (reference sequence). The V gene lost 1 base and the J gene lost 1 base, with 10 bases spanning the gap. CDR3 sequence (DNA): TGTGCCACCAGCAGAGTAAGGGGTAGTAACTATGGCTACACCTTC. Its translation: CATSRVRGSNYGYTF.

The DNA of the CDR3 is TGTGCCAGCAGCCACGACAGGGGACCCTACGAGCAGTACTTC. Encoded protein: CASSHDRGPYEQYF. The chain recombines TRBV3-1 with TRBJ2-7; the match to TRBD1 covers 8 bases. This CDR3 has 14 residues. Unmatched junction bases numbered 3, after V lost 3 bases and J lost 2 bases. The germline V gene has CDR1 LGHDT and CDR2 YNNKEL (reference sequence).

This clonotype has only a few counts. The rearrangement links TRBV5-1 to TRBJ2-3; the match to TRBD2 covers 9 bases. This CDR3 contains 15 residues. The trim removed 2 bases at V and 4 bases at J, leaving 5 bases unmatched. Per the germline V gene, CDR1 is SGHRS and CDR2 is YFSETQ. CDR3: CASSFSGTSPDTQYF. As DNA, the CDR3 is TGCGCCAGCAGCTTTTCCGGGACTAGCCCAGATACGCAGTATTTT.

The V and J genes are TRBV6-5 and TRBJ2-7; 7 bases align to TRBD2. J gave up 5 bases and V 0 bases, and 10 bases lay outside the gene matches. The V gene's germline CDR1 is MNHEY and CDR2 SVGAGI. This CDR3 is built from 16 residues. The CDR3 DNA follows: TGTGCCAGCAGTTACTCTCCCTCGGCGGGAGTTAACGAGCAGTACTTC. This translates into CASSYSPSAGVNEQYF.

This clonotype has more than one count but fewer than ten. This chain connects TRBV12-3 or TRBV12-4 to TRBJ2-1; D possibly corresponds to TRBD1 (6 bases). CDR3 length equals 12 residues. Deletions cut 5 bases from V and 10 bases from J, with 12 bases between. This CDR3 is CASSPDRSEQFF. The CDR3 nucleotides read TGTGCCAGCAGTCCTGACAGGAGCGAGCAGTTCTTC.